Reported below is one T cell receptor beta chain. Its antigen remains unknown. The sample belongs to a study of cytomegalovirus exposure and HLA in healthy donors. Whole-study context: Within an early data release were 80 million to 90 million unique TCRs drawn from HLA-typed donors. Among the 350 to 500 donors who were genotyped, over 70% fell in the genetic ancestry cluster that is associated with self-reported Caucasian donors. Study conclusions and caveats: According to the study, approximately 150 TCR beta chains were cytomegalovirus-associated. High sensitivity and specificity were reportedly achieved when the classifier diagnosed cytomegalovirus status.

The PCR had 60 Vbeta and 13 Jbeta primers. Sequenced by immunoSEQ multiplex PCR; TCRdb stores in-frame clones only, minus some. The sample yields just over 95,000 clones, 78% seen once. Trimming removed 4 bases from V and 12 bases from J; junction bases left unmatched: 10. CDR3 length: 15 amino acids. CDR1 is SGDLS and CDR2 is YYNGEE in the germline V gene. This receptor was identified in a middle-aged woman in good health and CMV-seropositive. The chain uses TRBV9 and TRBJ2-4; 13 nucleotides agree with TRBD2. Input material: PBMCs. CDR3 amino acids: CASSHGLAGEGAQYF. CDR3 sequence (DNA): TGTGCCAGCAGCCACGGACTAGCGGGAGAGGGAGCTCAGTACTTC.